A selection of T cell receptor beta chains follows, all from one sample in a study of siplizumab effects on memory and regulatory T cells. Using immunoSEQ multiplex PCR, the repertoire was profiled, and TCRdb retains in-frame clones only, with some absent. The table records 60,000 or so clones, about 92% of them present only once. Material for sequencing was CD8+ T cells sorted from blood. Receptors were obtained from a human donor in good health. Each CDR3 is given with its conserved first and last residue. A D gene is named only where the DNA matches it firmly.

D gene: -; J gene: TRBJ1-4; V gene: TRBV5-6; CDR3 protein: CASSPAGTVGFEKLFF
D gene: -; J gene: TRBJ2-7; V gene: TRBV30; CDR3 protein: CAWSLNREGSYEQYF
D gene: TRBD1; J gene: TRBJ2-2; V gene: TRBV4-2; CDR3 protein: CASSLEQGTGELFF
D gene: -; J gene: TRBJ1-1; V gene: TRBV27; CDR3 protein: CASSLDRKLNTEAFF
D gene: -; J gene: TRBJ2-2; V gene: TRBV27; CDR3 protein: CASSPFGGTGELFF
D gene: -; J gene: TRBJ2-4; V gene: TRBV6-1; CDR3 protein: CASSPFRAGKNIQYF
D gene: -; J gene: TRBJ2-7; V gene: TRBV13; CDR3 protein: CASSLVSYEQYF
D gene: -; J gene: TRBJ2-1; V gene: TRBV29-1; CDR3 protein: CSVDPLGEQFF
D gene: -; J gene: TRBJ1-5; V gene: TRBV30; CDR3 protein: CAWSNVKNQPQHF
D gene: TRBD2; J gene: TRBJ2-2; V gene: TRBV13; CDR3 protein: CASKEREGPTGELFF
D gene: -; J gene: TRBJ2-1; V gene: TRBV6-1; CDR3 protein: CASSEAQGWGNEQFF
D gene: TRBD2; J gene: TRBJ2-3; V gene: TRBV7-3; CDR3 protein: CASSLSGREGFNTQYF
D gene: -; J gene: TRBJ1-2; V gene: TRBV6-5; CDR3 protein: CASISFGGLLDGYTF
D gene: TRBD2; J gene: TRBJ2-3; V gene: TRBV4-1; CDR3 protein: CASSQGLAGGASTDTQYF
D gene: -; J gene: TRBJ1-1; V gene: TRBV15; CDR3 protein: CATSRQGILSTEAFF
D gene: -; J gene: TRBJ2-5; V gene: TRBV30; CDR3 protein: CAWRGLGGVQETQYF
D gene: TRBD1; J gene: TRBJ2-1; V gene: TRBV19; CDR3 protein: CASSINDRGGNEQFF
D gene: TRBD1; J gene: TRBJ2-5; V gene: TRBV28; CDR3 protein: CASQRDSQETQYF
D gene: TRBD2; J gene: TRBJ2-1; V gene: TRBV14; CDR3 protein: CASSQWAGTSGRNEQFF
D gene: -; J gene: TRBJ2-7; V gene: TRBV5-5; CDR3 protein: CASSLPGTSYEQYF
D gene: TRBD1; J gene: TRBJ2-7; V gene: TRBV19; CDR3 protein: CASSIGQGAYEQYF
D gene: TRBD2; J gene: TRBJ2-1; V gene: TRBV29-1; CDR3 protein: CSVLKTSGRAHEQFF
D gene: -; J gene: TRBJ1-1; V gene: TRBV7-8; CDR3 protein: CASSLEGNTEAFF
D gene: -; J gene: TRBJ2-7; V gene: TRBV7-6; CDR3 protein: CASSAQGFLNYEQYF
D gene: -; J gene: TRBJ2-7; V gene: TRBV12-5; CDR3 protein: CASGHSYEQYF
D gene: -; J gene: TRBJ2-5; V gene: TRBV19; CDR3 protein: CASSIGLAEGGETQYF
D gene: -; J gene: TRBJ2-3; V gene: TRBV27; CDR3 protein: CASSLSGSGSTDTQYF
D gene: -; J gene: -; V gene: TRBV10-1; CDR3 protein: CASSESRDSRSYEQYF